This T cell receptor beta chain was captured by sequencing in a study of PD-1 blockade in classical Hodgkin lymphoma. The study's findings and limits: The diversity seen at baseline in complete responders resembled that of newly diagnosed patients. Anyone who began nivolumab under 1 year after ASCT was excluded. By cycle point C4D1, TCR diversity had risen significantly in CD4+ cells (but not CD8+ cells).

In regard to this clone: What it binds is not known.

The V gene lost 5 bases and the J gene lost 8 bases, with 15 bases spanning the gap. CDR3 length: 13 amino acids. Germline-derived CDR1 and CDR2 are SGHVS and FNYEAQ. Brentuximab vedotin exposure varied among the patients, all of whom had relapsed after autologous stem cell transplantation. Sequencing used immunoSEQ multiplex PCR; TCRdb keeps in-frame clones, though not all of them. Here the sample spans 20,000 to 25,000 clones, just over 75% being singletons. Here the sequenced sample was peripheral blood mononuclear cells (PBMCs), taken before the second cycle of nivolumab. The chain joins TRBV7-6 to TRBJ1-2; D unclear. This clonotype originated in a human donor with classical Hodgkin lymphoma. The CDR3, as DNA: TGTGCCAGCAGCCCGGGTCACGAGGAGGGCTACACCTTC. It yields the protein CASSPGHEEGYTF.